This TCR beta chain was captured by sequencing in a study of CD8 T cells in ankylosing spondylitis. Findings and caveats of the study: As reported, disease-linked clones showed significant enrichment in matched ankylosing spondylitis synovial fluid. Ankylosing spondylitis blood appeared to carry a characteristic TCR beta motif of several highly homologous variants.

This clonotype was observed many times. What it binds is not known. The germline V gene has CDR1 SGDLS and CDR2 YYNGEE. The CDR3 is made up of 14 amino acids. The ends lost 0 bases at V and 9 bases at J; junction bases unmatched: 6. TCRdb redid the calling of the 5' RACE reads with MiXCR, one entry per CDR3 protein. The sample contains roughly 42,000 distinct CDR3 sequences, roughly 2.5% of which appear only once. The V gene is TRBV9, the J gene TRBJ1-5; TRBD1 aligns across 7 bases. Material: blood, either unsorted or a sorted T cell fraction (not recorded which). The source of this sequence is a male donor with ankylosing spondylitis or in good health (not recorded which). CDR3 DNA: TGTGCCAGCAGCGTAGGGACAGGAGGCCGGCCCCAGCATTTT. Encoded protein: CASSVGTGGRPQHF.